The 32 T cell receptor beta chains below come from one sample, sequenced in a study of T cells in Graves' hyperthyroidism and ophthalmopathy (dated 2019 in TCRdb). Libraries were made using multiplex PCR. Reads for this sample came from an Illumina HiSeq 2000. Amplification of TCR beta CDR3 regions was carried out from RNA transcripts. The first round of RT-PCR for the TCR CDR3 was performed with the HTBI primer set and the Qiagen OneStep RT-PCR kit. TCRdb applied fastp at Q25 and MiXCR to the public reads, then kept only in-frame beta chains. Rows with one shared CDR3 protein collapse into an entry with the most common genes and DNA. This sample holds about 500,000 distinct CDR3 sequences; roughly a sixth were observed only once. About 17% of the sample rests with the top ten. Sequences were obtained from blood. These receptor sequences come from a woman aged 18-30 years with Graves' hyperthyroidism.

This clonotype was seen a handful of times. The chain employs TRBV15 and TRBJ2-2, with unresolved D. Germline V gene data show CDR1 as LNHNV and CDR2 as YYDKDF (reference sequence). The CDR3 is made up of 16 amino acids. V lost 1 base and J lost 0, with 9 bases in between. The CDR3 nucleotides read TGTGCCACCAGCAGAGCCCCCGTAGCGAACACCGGGGAGCTGTTTTTT. Translation gives CATSRAPVANTGELFF. The full variable domain, in which reference TRBV15 and TRBJ2-2 provide the parts outside the CDR3, is DAMVIQNPRYQVTQFGKPVTLSCSQTLNHNVMYWYQQKSSQAPKLLFHYYDKDFNNEADTPDNFQSRRPNTSFCFLDIRSPGLGDTAMYLCATSRAPVANTGELFFGEGSRLTVL.

A note on this clonotype: This may be a read error: a much more frequent sequence differs by one nucleotide. The J gene is TRBJ2-7, the V gene TRBV28; D ambiguous. Germline CDR1 reads MDHEN; CDR2 reads SYDVKM. The germline V and J ends were trimmed by 10 bases and 2 bases, with 15 bases remaining between them. The CDR3 length is 13 residues. The CDR3 is CATQRTFPYEQYF. The CDR3 DNA reads as TGTGCCACACAAAGGACCTTCCCCTACGAGCAGTACTTC. Using reference TRBV28 and TRBJ2-7 for the parts outside the CDR3, the full variable domain is DVKVTQSSRYLVKRTGEKVFLECVQDMDHENMFWYRQDPGLGLRLIYFSYDVKMKEKGDIPEGYSVSREKKERFSLILESASTNQTSMYLCATQRTFPYEQYFGPGTRLTVT.

The rearrangement links TRBV12-3 or TRBV12-4 to TRBJ2-4; D gene uncertain. Deletions cut 5 bases from V and 8 bases from J, with 10 bases between. The CDR3 sequence is 12 residues long. In DNA, the CDR3 is TGTGCCAGCAGTGCGCGCGAAGACATTCAGTACTTC. Its protein is CASSAREDIQYF.

This clonotype appeared many times. This rearrangement joins TRBV7-2 to TRBJ2-7, with 9 bases lining up with TRBD2. CDR1 SGHTA and CDR2 FQGNSA come from the germline V gene. V lost 7 bases to trimming and J lost 2 bases; unmatched junction nucleotides: 9. The CDR3 length is 15 residues. CDR3 in amino acids: CASTLAGGGAYEQYF. The CDR3 DNA follows: TGTGCCAGCACCCTCGCGGGCGGGGGGGCCTACGAGCAGTACTTC.

This clonotype was recorded at least ten times. This chain connects TRBV28 to TRBJ2-7, with TRBD1 matching 7 bases. J gave up 6 bases and V 5 bases, and 4 bases lay outside the gene matches. This CDR3 comprises 12 residues. Germline CDR1 MDHEN, CDR2 SYDVKM. CDR3 in amino acids: CASSTGAGEQYF. In nucleotides, the CDR3 is TGTGCCAGCAGTACAGGGGCTGGCGAGCAGTACTTC.

This clonotype was counted between two and nine times. The rearrangement links TRBV6-1 to TRBJ2-2; perhaps TRBD1 as D (5 bases). Germline V gene data show CDR1 as MNHNS and CDR2 as SASEGT. The V end was cut by 5 bases, the J end by 0 bases, with 7 bases between. CDR3 length: 14 amino acids. The DNA for the CDR3 is TGTGCCAGCAGTTGGGGCGCGAACACCGGGGAGCTGTTTTTT. Its protein is CASSWGANTGELFF.

Only a few counts were recorded for this clonotype. The rearrangement links TRBV19 to TRBJ2-7; TRBD1 aligns across 9 bases. V lost 4 bases, J lost 4 bases, and 5 bases stayed unmatched. The CDR3 length is 14 residues. Germline V CDR1 and CDR2: LNHDA, SQIVND (reference sequence). The CDR3 nucleotides are TGTGCCAGTAGTAGAGAGGGACAGGGATACGAGCAGTACTTC. Amino acids: CASSREGQGYEQYF.

This clonotype was picked up a small number of times. This sequence joins TRBV5-1 and TRBJ1-4; D is uncertain. CDR3 length: 14 amino acids. The V gene's germline CDR1 is SGHRS and CDR2 YFSETQ. V lost 4 bases and J lost 6, with 13 bases in between. The CDR3, as DNA: TGCGCCAGCAGCCTGAAGGTGGGGTATGAAAAACTGTTTTTT. As protein: CASSLKVGYEKLFF.

The V call is TRBV5-1, the J call TRBJ2-5, with no clear D. The CDR3 length is 15 residues. Germline lookup yields CDR1 SGHRS and CDR2 YFSETQ. Trimming cost V 3 bases and J 1 base, with 13 bases left between them. For the CDR3, the DNA is TGCGCCAGCAGCTCCGACTCCCCCTCCCAAGAGACCCAGTACTTC. It encodes CASSSDSPSQETQYF.

Of note for this clonotype: A read error is possible here, since a much larger clone lies one base away. The chain links TRBV28 to TRBJ2-3; the match to TRBD2 covers 12 bases. Germline CDR1 MDHEN, CDR2 SYDVKM. The CDR3 extends over 13 amino acids. Losses at the gene ends were 5 bases for V and 6 bases for J; bases not matched to a gene: 0. The DNA for the CDR3 is TGTGCCAGCAGTGGACTAGCGGGGGATACGCAGTATTTT. This encodes CASSGLAGDTQYF.

This chain uses TRBV3-1 with TRBJ1-4; no firm D call. The length of the CDR3 is 14 residues. The V and J ends lost 1 base and 7 bases respectively, with 10 bases between them. Germline V gene lookup returns CDR1 LGHDT and CDR2 YNNKEL (reference sequence). CDR3 loop: CASSQGELREKLFF. The CDR3 DNA reads TGTGCCAGCAGCCAAGGAGAACTGCGTGAAAAACTGTTTTTT. The full variable domain, rest sourced from reference TRBV3-1 and TRBJ1-4, is DTAVSQTPKYLVTQMGNDKSIKCEQNLGHDTMYWYKQDSKKFLKIMFSYNNKELIINETVPNRFSPKSPDKAHLNLHINSLELGDSAVYFCASSQGELREKLFFGSGTQLSVL.

The sample holds many counts of this clonotype. This rearrangement joins TRBV12-3 or TRBV12-4 to TRBJ2-2; no clear D gene. The CDR3 runs 16 residues. The V and J ends lost 3 bases and 0 bases respectively, with 11 bases between them. CDR3: CASSFGDTANTGELFF. CDR3 DNA: TGTGCCAGCAGTTTTGGCGACACCGCGAACACCGGGGAGCTGTTTTTT.

As to this clonotype: A much larger clone lies a single base off, so this may be a read error. Here the CDR3 reads CASSQDHASKNIQYF. For the CDR3, the DNA is TGTGCCAGCAGCCAAGATCATGCCAGCAAAAACATTCAGTACTTC. The V gene is TRBV3-1, the J gene TRBJ2-4, with unresolved D. The CDR3 is 15 amino acids. V lost 0 bases and J lost 3, with 9 bases in between. Germline V gene sequence: CDR1 LGHDT, CDR2 YNNKEL (reference sequence).

In its sample, this clonotype was seen a few times. The chain carries TRBV5-1 and TRBJ2-5; the match to TRBD2 covers 9 bases. The CDR3 is 13 amino acids. Germline V gene data show CDR1 as SGHRS and CDR2 as YFSETQ. J lost 5 bases, V lost 7 bases, and 6 bases had no gene match. The CDR3 loop reads CASVAGVGETQYF. CDR3 nucleotides: TGCGCCAGCGTAGCGGGAGTGGGCGAGACCCAGTACTTC.

The chain uses TRBV18 and TRBJ2-1; D unresolved. Germline V gene sequence: CDR1 KGHSH, CDR2 LQKENI. This CDR3 has 15 residues. Trimming took 1 base from V and 3 from J, leaving 10 bases between them. Here the CDR3 DNA reads TGTGCCAGCTCACCACTTGTGGCTAGCTACAATGAGCAGTTCTTC. The encoded protein is CASSPLVASYNEQFF.

There are many counts of this clonotype. This sequence joins TRBV20-1 and TRBJ2-1; TRBD1 matches at 9 bases. Germline assignment: CDR1 DFQATT and CDR2 SNEGSKA (reference sequence). The CDR3 extends over 14 amino acids. V lost 5 bases, J lost 3 bases, and 5 bases stayed unmatched. CDR3 coding DNA: TGCAGTGCTGATAACAGGGGGCTCTACAATGAGCAGTTCTTC. Protein: CSADNRGLYNEQFF.

The table lists this clonotype with many counts. The chain has TRBV12-3 or TRBV12-4 and TRBJ2-5; possible D gene TRBD1, 5 bases. This CDR3 has 14 amino acids. V was clipped by 7 bases and J by 5 bases, with 17 bases between them. The CDR3 coding sequence is TGTGCCAGCAATCTAGGGGTCGTACGGGAGACCCAGTACTTC. Translating it yields CASNLGVVRETQYF.

This clonotype has ten or more counts. V is TRBV20-1 and J is TRBJ2-1, with 10 positions matching TRBD1. Trimming cost V 1 base and J 4 bases; bases outside gene matches: 1. Germline V gives CDR1 DFQATT, CDR2 SNEGSKA (reference sequence). CDR3 size: 14 residues. The CDR3 DNA reads TGCAGTGCTAGAGGGACAGGGGGTTACAATGAGCAGTTCTTC. Protein sequence: CSARGTGGYNEQFF.

The genes are TRBV18 and TRBJ2-5, with TRBD1 identical over 9 bases. This CDR3 has 14 amino acids. After removal of 3 bases from V and 3 bases from J, the junction contained 2 bases not matched to a gene. Germline lookup yields CDR1 KGHSH and CDR2 LQKENI. The CDR3 nucleotides are TGTGCCAGCTCACCTGGGACAGGGAAAGAGACCCAGTACTTC. It codes for CASSPGTGKETQYF.

This clonotype was found many times. The chain uses TRBV20-1 and TRBJ2-2; D possibly uses TRBD1 or TRBD2 (6 bases each). V dropped 0 bases and J dropped 5 bases, with 10 bases sitting between them. This CDR3 comprises 14 residues. In germline, CDR1 is DFQATT, CDR2 SNEGSKA (reference sequence). Here the CDR3 reads CSARDGGWTGELFF. CDR3 nucleotide sequence: TGCAGTGCTAGAGACGGGGGCTGGACCGGGGAGCTGTTTTTT.

Ten or more counts support this clonotype. The chain joins TRBV29-1 to TRBJ2-3; 7 nucleotides line up with TRBD2. Germline lookup yields CDR1 SQVTM and CDR2 ANQGSEA. J gave up 2 bases and V 5 bases, and 7 bases lay outside the gene matches. The CDR3 has 14 residues. CDR3 in amino acids: CSVSTGGPTDTQYF. As DNA, the CDR3 is TGCAGCGTTTCTACGGGAGGCCCCACAGATACGCAGTATTTT.

This clonotype showed up just a few times. The chain carries TRBV29-1 and TRBJ1-2; D call uncertain. Germline lookup yields CDR1 SQVTM and CDR2 ANQGSEA. Trimming removed 3 bases from V and 4 bases from J, with 9 bases in between. This CDR3 comprises 12 residues. The CDR3 is CSVEENSYGYTF. DNA of the CDR3: TGCAGCGTTGAGGAGAACTCCTATGGCTACACCTTC.

This clonotype was seen a handful of times. The rearrangement joins TRBV28 to TRBJ2-7; 9 nucleotides align to TRBD2. The germline V gene encodes CDR1 MDHEN and CDR2 SYDVKM. V dropped 5 bases and J dropped 2; count of bases not matched to a gene: 4. This CDR3 is built from 14 residues. CDR3 in amino acids: CASSTSGRTYEQYF. The CDR3 nucleotides are TGTGCCAGCAGTACTAGCGGGCGAACCTACGAGCAGTACTTC.

This clonotype has more than one count but fewer than ten. V and J are TRBV24-1 and TRBJ2-2; D is unclear. Germline V gene data show CDR1 as KGHDR and CDR2 as SFDVKD. Trimming took off 4 bases at V and 4 bases at J, with 12 bases between the two ends. CDR3 length: 15 amino acids. The CDR3 spells CATSDATRVTGELFF. Written as DNA, the CDR3 is TGTGCCACCAGTGACGCTACCCGGGTCACCGGGGAGCTGTTTTTT.

The genes are TRBV14 and TRBJ2-1, with D perhaps matching TRBD1 or TRBD2 (5 bases each). The V end was cut by 1 base, the J end by 9 bases, with 16 bases between. The V gene's germline CDR1 is SGHDN and CDR2 FVKESK. This CDR3 spans 15 amino acids. The CDR3 bases are TGTGCCAGCAGCCAAGGGACTCCCCGGCAGGGTGAGCAGTTCTTC. Translated, it gives CASSQGTPRQGEQFF.

The CDR3 DNA sequence: TGTGCCAGCAGTTCCTTGAATTCACCCCTCCACTTT. It translates to CASSSLNSPLHF. V is TRBV12-3 or TRBV12-4 and J is TRBJ1-6; no definite D call. Deletions cut 4 bases from V and 7 bases from J, with 5 bases between. The CDR3 has 12 residues.

This clonotype has more than one count but fewer than ten. The junction shows a germline mismatch at one end, possibly a read error. This chain links TRBV20-1 with TRBJ2-1; a weak D match, TRBD1 (6 bases). The length of the CDR3 is 15 residues. CDR1 is DFQATT, CDR2 SNEGSKA, per germline (reference sequence). The CDR3 is CSARHQTGMDNGQFF. The CDR3 DNA reads as TGCAGTGCTAGACACCAGACAGGTATGGACAATGGGCAGTTCTTC.

This clonotype was detected many times. The chain is built from TRBV20-1 and TRBJ1-1; 7 nucleotides line up with TRBD1. This CDR3 is built from 17 residues. Germline V gene lookup returns CDR1 DFQATT and CDR2 SNEGSKA (reference sequence). The junction had 11 bases not matched to a gene; V was cut back by 1 base and J by 0 bases. In DNA form, the CDR3 reads TGCAGTGCTAGAGGTGGGACAGTTTCACCCATGAACACTGAAGCTTTCTTT. As protein: CSARGGTVSPMNTEAFF.

This clonotype has more than one count but fewer than ten. One end of the junction fails to match germline, which may point to a read error. V and J are TRBV7-7 and TRBJ2-5; D ambiguous. The CDR3 has 15 amino acids. The germline CDR1 and CDR2 sequences are SSHAT and FNYEAQ (reference sequence). As DNA, the CDR3 is TGTGCTAGCAGCCCGTTAAGACTCCTTTCGGAGACCCAGTACTTC. Residues: CASSPLRLLSETQYF.

V is TRBV24-1 and J is TRBJ2-1; the match to TRBD1 covers 7 bases. CDR1 KGHDR and CDR2 SFDVKD come from the germline V gene. CDR3 length: 18 residues. The V and J ends lost 5 bases and 3 bases, in that order; junction bases with no gene match: 15. The CDR3 region has the DNA TGTGCCACCAGTGCACCCGAATCCCCCGCAGGGGGCTACAATGAGCAGTTCTTC. Translated: CATSAPESPAGGYNEQFF.

This rearrangement joins TRBV12-3 or TRBV12-4 to TRBJ1-5; D gene ambiguous. The CDR3 consists of 16 residues. Trimming stripped 6 bases from V and 4 bases from J, with 19 bases between. CDR3 sequence (DNA): TGTGCCAGCAGGCGGGCAGGTGATGCTGAAAATCAGCCCCAGCATTTT. Translation: CASRRAGDAENQPQHF.

This clonotype came up many times. The chain combines TRBV11-2 with TRBJ1-5; D gene uncertain. This CDR3 is 15 amino acids long. V was clipped by 1 base and J by 3 bases, with 10 bases between them. Looked up from germline, CDR1 is SGHAT and CDR2 is FQNNGV. DNA of the CDR3: TGTGCCAGCAGCTTAGGAGGTCCGACCAATCAGCCCCAGCATTTT. Translating it yields CASSLGGPTNQPQHF.